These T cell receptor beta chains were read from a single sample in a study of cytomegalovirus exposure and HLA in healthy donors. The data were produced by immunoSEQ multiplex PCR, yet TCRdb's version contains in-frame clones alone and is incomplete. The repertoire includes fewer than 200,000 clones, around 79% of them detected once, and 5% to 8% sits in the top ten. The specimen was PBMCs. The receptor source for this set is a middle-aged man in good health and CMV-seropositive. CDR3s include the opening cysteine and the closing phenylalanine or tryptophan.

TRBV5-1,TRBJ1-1,CASAEQVNTEAFF
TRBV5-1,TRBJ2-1,CASSSDNEQFF
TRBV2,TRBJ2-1,CASGQWENEQFF
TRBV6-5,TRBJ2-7,CASSYDRAPTYEQYF
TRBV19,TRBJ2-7,CASSSSRTGPYEQYF
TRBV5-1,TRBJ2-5,CASSPGDRVAETQYF
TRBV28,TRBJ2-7,CASTQGGTATYEQYF
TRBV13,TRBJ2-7,CASSPGGRDEGPYEQYF
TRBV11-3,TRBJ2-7,CASSYQNEQYF
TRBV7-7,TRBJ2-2,CASSETGLKVGELFF
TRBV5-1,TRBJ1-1,CASSELSTGGEAFF
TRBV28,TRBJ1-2,CATGASNYGYTF
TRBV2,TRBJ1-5,CASNNRDRGDQPQHF
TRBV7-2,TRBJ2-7,CASSRGQYEQYF
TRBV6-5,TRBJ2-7,CASSYGPTGGYEQYF
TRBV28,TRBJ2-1,CATSGSPNEQFF
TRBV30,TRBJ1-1,CAWSNRMMAFF
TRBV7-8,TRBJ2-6,CASSLGGQLNSGANVLTF
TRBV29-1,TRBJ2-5,CSGGERETQYF
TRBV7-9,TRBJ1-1,CASSLKGGHTEAFF